The clone carrying this T cell receptor (delta chain) was recorded a few times. Its antigen is not identified. Purity of the sorted Vdelta1+ thymocytes ranged from roughly 96% to 99.6%. The sample belongs to a study of Vδ1+ human thymocytes. The CDR3 sequence is 17 residues long. V lost 3 bases, J lost 3 bases, and 12 bases stayed unmatched. Germline V gene lookup returns CDR1 TSWWSYY and CDR2 QGS. The template was reverse-transcribed extracted RNA. CDR3 amplicons came from multiplex PCR with pooled V-gene forward and constant-region reverse primers. With CATT, TCRdb re-called clones from the multiplex PCR reads. The table lists about 58,000 delta-chain clones, roughly 15% of them singletons. Study outcomes and limitations: Thymic TRG and TRD repertoires appeared highly polyclonal. Unlike peripheral blood Vdelta1+ controls, thymic delta-chain sequences included 20% to 25% Vdelta2 and few Vdelta3. The authors advised highly purified populations and single-cell validation. Many TRG clonotypes were shared between donors; TRD repertoires were essentially private.

The sample taken for sequencing was Vdelta1+ gamma-delta thymocytes from the thymus. Described subset: FACS-sorted CD3+ TCRalphabeta- TCRVdelta1+ TCRVdelta2- thymocytes. This TCR was sampled from a girl less than two years old who had congenital heart surgery. This rearrangement joins TRDV1 to TRDJ1; 8 bases agree with TRDD3. This CDR3 reads CALGELYVLGVADKLIF. CDR3 DNA: TGTGCTCTTGGGGAGCTCTACGTACTGGGGGTTGCCGATAAACTCATCTTT.